This is a list of T cell receptor beta chains from one sample in a study of T cells in Graves' hyperthyroidism and ophthalmopathy. TCRdb recomputed calls from the multiplex PCR reads with MiXCR, one row per CDR3 protein. The sample carries approximately 400,000 distinct CDR3 sequences, about 15% recorded once. Material: blood. The origin of the receptors is a woman between 18 and 30 years old with Graves' hyperthyroidism. CDR3s include the opening cysteine and the closing phenylalanine or tryptophan. Fields, in order: J gene, clone size, V gene, D gene, CDR3 DNA, CDR3 protein. D genes are given only for firm matches. The listing skips clone size in some rows; elsewhere it reads once, few, many or a size class.

TRBJ2-3	many	TRBV11-2	-	TGTGCCAGCAGCTTAGAAGGGGGCACAGATACGCAGTATTTT	CASSLEGGTDTQYF
TRBJ2-3	many	TRBV3-1	-	TGTGCCAGCAGACACCGGGACGGAGCCACAGATACGCAGTATTTT	CASRHRDGATDTQYF
TRBJ1-5	many	TRBV3-1	-	TGTGCCAGCAGCCAAGATGCTGGAGGTCAGCCCCAGCATTTT	CASSQDAGGQPQHF
TRBJ2-7	-	TRBV20-1	TRBD1	TGCAGTGCCTACAACCGGGACAGGGGTTCCTACGAGCAGTACTTC	CSAYNRDRGSYEQYF
TRBJ2-5	many	TRBV6-6	TRBD2	TGTGCCAGCAGTTGGACTAGCGGGAGGGCCGGAAAGACCCAGTACTTC	CASSWTSGRAGKTQYF
TRBJ2-1	-	TRBV19	-	TGTGCCAGTAGTATAGTACCAGGAAACAATGAGCAGTTCTTC	CASSIVPGNNEQFF
TRBJ1-2	few	TRBV10-3	-	TGTGCCATCAGTGAGTCTTTTGGGACTAACTATGGCTACACCTTC	CAISESFGTNYGYTF
TRBJ2-7	many	TRBV29-1	-	TGCAGCGTCGAGTTAGGGGGGACCTACGAGCAGTACTTC	CSVELGGTYEQYF
TRBJ2-1	many	TRBV20-1	-	TGCTTATCCGTAGCACCCAACAATGAGCAGTTCTTC	CLSVAPNNEQFF
TRBJ2-1	-	TRBV24-1	TRBD2	TGTGCCACCAGTGATTTAGAGACTAGCGGGAGGTTGACTGAGCAGTTCTTC	CATSDLETSGRLTEQFF
TRBJ2-7	many	TRBV6-1	-	TGTGCCAGCAGTGAACGGGTCGCGTACGAGCAGTACTTC	CASSERVAYEQYF
TRBJ1-5	many	TRBV3-1	-	TGTGCCAGCAGCCAAGATCTACCCACTAATAGCAATCAGCCCCAGCATTTT	CASSQDLPTNSNQPQHF
TRBJ2-3	many	TRBV12-3/TRBV12-4	-	TGTGCCAGCAGTTTGGAGCCTAGCACAGATACGCAGTATTTT	CASSLEPSTDTQYF
TRBJ1-2	-	TRBV6-5	-	TGTGCCAGCAGTTACTCTCGCGGATTAAACTATGGCCACACCTTC	CASSYSRGLNYGHTF
TRBJ1-5	many	TRBV30	-	TGTGCCTGGAGTGTTCGAGGGGACCGTAGCAATCAGCCCCAGCATTTT	CAWSVRGDRSNQPQHF
TRBJ2-1	many	TRBV7-3	-	TGTGCCAGCAGCCAAGGGGGGTCTAGCGAGCAGTTCTTC	CASSQGGSSEQFF
TRBJ2-1	many	TRBV6-2/TRBV6-3	TRBD1	TGTGCCAGCAGTTACGGTGACAGGGCCGGGACCGACGAGCAGTTCTTC	CASSYGDRAGTDEQFF
TRBJ2-7	many	TRBV12-3/TRBV12-4	-	TGTGCCAGCACGGAGGCTCTCACCTACGAGCAGTACTTC	CASTEALTYEQYF
TRBJ2-4	many	TRBV20-1	TRBD1	TGCAGTGCTCTAAATACCGGGACAGGGGTGTTAGAAAACATTCAGTACTTC	CSALNTGTGVLENIQYF
TRBJ2-3	-	TRBV6-4	-	TGTGCCAGCAGTGTTTCGCGCACAGATACGCAGTATTTT	CASSVSRTDTQYF
TRBJ2-3	many	TRBV12-3/TRBV12-4	TRBD1	TGTGCCAGCAGTTTCCGACAGGGCTCAGGAGCAGATACGCAGTATTTT	CASSFRQGSGADTQYF
TRBJ2-3	few	TRBV19	-	TGTGCCAGTAGTATGACCCTGAGGGAAGATACGCAGTATTTT	CASSMTLREDTQYF
TRBJ2-7	many	TRBV18	-	TGTGCCAGCAGCCCCGGGACGGCCTCCTACGAGCAGTACTTC	CASSPGTASYEQYF
TRBJ1-4	many	TRBV2	-	TGTGCCAGCAGTGTCCTGGGAGGGGAAAAACTGTTTTTT	CASSVLGGEKLFF
TRBJ2-4	many	TRBV20-1	-	TGCAGTGCCCTCGACATGACCAAAAACATTCAGTACTTC	CSALDMTKNIQYF
TRBJ1-6	many	TRBV14	-	TGTGCCAGCAGCCAAGATGGGAGAGAACACTATTCACCCCTCCACTTT	CASSQDGREHYSPLHF
TRBJ1-5	-	TRBV27	-	TGTGCCAGCAGTTTTTCCGGGACAAGCAATCAGCCCCAGCATTTT	CASSFSGTSNQPQHF
TRBJ2-5	many	TRBV5-5	TRBD1	TGTGCCAGCAGCTCGGGACAGCCTCCCGGCTACTTC	CASSSGQPPGYF
TRBJ1-1	-	TRBV27	-	TGTGCCAGCAGTTCCCCGTTTTGGAGGATGAGTGAAGCTTTCTTT	CASSSPFWRMSEAFF
TRBJ1-2	many	TRBV11-2	-	TGTGCCAGCAGCCGGGGACTGGGGGGCTACACCTTC	CASSRGLGGYTF
TRBJ1-5	many	TRBV20-1	TRBD1	TGCAGTGCTAGGGCTTCAGGGGGGCGCAATCAGCCCCAGCATTTT	CSARASGGRNQPQHF
TRBJ2-4	-	TRBV15	-	TGTGCCACCAGCAGAGAGGGGCGGACAGTAGGCAAAAACATTCAGTACTTC	CATSREGRTVGKNIQYF
TRBJ1-2	many	TRBV27	-	TGTGCCAGCTCCCGGGGGGGGTATGGCTACACCTTC	CASSRGGYGYTF
TRBJ1-5	many	TRBV6-2/TRBV6-3	-	TGTGCCAGCAGTTACTTACACAGTCAGCCCCAGCATTTT	CASSYLHSQPQHF
TRBJ2-3	many	TRBV6-6	-	TGTGCCAGCAGTTACACGCCACAGGGAGCAGATACGCAGTATTTT	CASSYTPQGADTQYF